These 30 T cell receptor beta chains came from one sample sequenced in a study of patients and donors after allogeneic stem cell transplantation. TCRdb passed the RT-PCR reads through MiXCR, listing each CDR3 protein once. The table includes some 40,000 distinct CDR3 sequences, roughly 29% detected once. Sequencing was performed on blood, either unsorted or a sorted T cell fraction (not recorded which). The source is a human donor who was either an allogeneic HSCT recipient or a stem cell or donor lymphocyte infusion donor (not recorded which). It is not recorded whose cells these are; they may come from a transplant donor.

This clonotype was recorded many times. The chain employs TRBV20-1 and TRBJ1-3, with TRBD1 identical over 9 bases. Unmatched junction bases numbered 5, after V lost 4 bases and J lost 7 bases. The CDR3 loop spans 13 amino acids. Looked up from germline, CDR1 is DFQATT and CDR2 is SNEGSKA (reference sequence). The CDR3 DNA follows: TGCAGTGCTACCGGGACAGGGAGCAACACCATATATTTT. As protein: CSATGTGSNTIYF.

The CDR3 protein is CASSYFGRGSEQYF. DNA for the CDR3: TGTGCCAGCAGTTACTTCGGGAGGGGCTCCGAGCAGTACTTC. V is TRBV6-5 and J is TRBJ2-7, with 8 bases aligning to TRBD2. The length of the CDR3 is 14 residues. Germline V gene data show CDR1 as MNHEY and CDR2 as SVGAGI. V lost 1 base to trimming and J lost 6 bases; unmatched junction nucleotides: 5.

This rearrangement joins TRBV29-1 to TRBJ2-2; 7 bases match TRBD1. Germline CDR1 is SQVTM and CDR2 is ANQGSEA. The CDR3 has 15 residues. Trimming took 0 bases from V and 7 from J; bases not matched to a gene: 8. The CDR3 region has the DNA TGCAGCGTTGAAGAACGAAGGGGGCTGGACGGGGAGCTGTTTTTT. This encodes CSVEERRGLDGELFF.

This clonotype showed up just a few times. The V call is TRBV4-3, the J call TRBJ1-6; D is uncertain. The germline gives CDR1 LGHNA, CDR2 YSLEER. V lost 0 bases and J lost 0, with 9 bases in between. The CDR3 spans 17 residues. CDR3 sequence reads: CASSQEGRPSYNSPLHF. In nucleotides, the CDR3 is TGCGCCAGCAGCCAAGAAGGCCGGCCCTCCTATAATTCACCCCTCCACTTT.

V gene TRBV20-1 combines with J gene TRBJ2-4, with D hard to call. This CDR3 region has 14 residues. Trimming took off 6 bases at V and 0 bases at J, with 12 bases between the two ends. Germline V gives CDR1 DFQATT, CDR2 SNEGSKA (reference sequence). The CDR3 coding sequence is TGCAGTGCGAAAGTACGGAGAGCCAAAAACATTCAGTACTTC. Protein sequence: CSAKVRRAKNIQYF.

This sequence joins TRBV7-3 and TRBJ2-1, with a possible D match to TRBD2 (6 bases). The CDR3 is 14 amino acids. Germline CDR1 reads SGHTA; CDR2 reads FQGTGA. V was cut by 2 bases and J by 1 base, with 6 bases left in between. The CDR3 spells CASSLGGSYNEQFF. The CDR3 nucleotides read TGTGCCAGCAGCTTAGGAGGGTCCTACAATGAGCAGTTCTTC.

This clonotype was found a few times. The chain employs TRBV7-2 and TRBJ1-1, with 8 bases lining up with TRBD1. Trimming at V came to 5 bases and at J to 4 bases, leaving 9 bases not matched to a gene. There are 15 residues in the CDR3. The germline V gene encodes CDR1 SGHTA and CDR2 FQGNSA. The CDR3 region has the DNA TGTGCCAGCAGCATCCGCAGGGGGCGATCCACTGAAGCTTTCTTT. This codes for CASSIRRGRSTEAFF.

The chain combines TRBV12-3 or TRBV12-4 with TRBJ2-3; 9 bases map to TRBD2. The CDR3 covers 15 residues. V lost 2 bases to trimming and J lost 5 bases; unmatched junction nucleotides: 5. The CDR3 coding sequence is TGTGCCAGCAGTTTACGGCGGACTAGCGTAGATACGCAGTATTTT. Translation: CASSLRRTSVDTQYF.

The chain combines TRBV4-1 with TRBJ1-5; D ambiguous. The CDR3 contains 16 residues. Trimming cost V 2 bases and J 0 bases, with 11 bases left between them. Per the germline V gene, CDR1 is MGHRA and CDR2 is YSYEKL. The CDR3 is CASSQSTVFSNQPQHF. The CDR3 DNA reads as TGCGCCAGCAGCCAATCAACAGTCTTTAGCAATCAGCCCCAGCATTTT.

There are a few counts of this clonotype. The CDR3 loop is CSAARGKNTEAFF. CDR3 DNA: TGCAGTGCTGCACGGGGCAAGAACACTGAAGCTTTCTTT. The rearrangement links TRBV20-1 to TRBJ1-1; tentatively, D is TRBD1 (5 bases). V lost 5 bases and J lost 1, with 11 bases in between. The germline gives CDR1 DFQATT, CDR2 SNEGSKA (reference sequence). The CDR3 length is 13 residues.

The chain couples TRBV6-5 to TRBJ2-3, with TRBD2 identical over 12 bases. CDR1 and CDR2 (germline): MNHEY, SVGAGI. Losses at the gene ends were 6 bases for V and 6 bases for J; bases not matched to a gene: 7. CDR3 length: 15 amino acids. The CDR3 bases are TGTGCCAGCAGAGGACTAGCGGGAATAAAGGATACGCAGTATTTT. Residues: CASRGLAGIKDTQYF.

The CDR3 nucleotides read TGCAGTGCCAGCGGGGGTGGCCCTTACAATGAGCAGTTCTTC. This translates into CSASGGGPYNEQFF. This chain connects TRBV20-1 to TRBJ2-1; 8 bases are a match to TRBD2. Germline-derived CDR1 and CDR2 are DFQATT and SNEGSKA (reference sequence). CDR3 size: 14 residues. Losses at the gene ends were 6 bases for V and 4 bases for J; bases not matched to a gene: 8.

The J gene is TRBJ2-6, the V gene TRBV20-1; D gene ambiguous. The CDR3 runs to 13 residues. Trimming shortened V by 2 bases and J by 4 bases, and 6 bases separated the two germline ends. Germline V gene data show CDR1 as DFQATT and CDR2 as SNEGSKA (reference sequence). The CDR3 coding sequence is TGCAGTGCTAGACCGACAGGGGCCAACGTCCTGACTTTC. Translation gives CSARPTGANVLTF.

There are a few counts of this clonotype. This rearrangement joins TRBV5-1 to TRBJ2-5; D is perhaps TRBD1 or TRBD2 (5 bases each). This CDR3 is 15 amino acids long. V gave up 4 bases and J gave up 1 base, with 14 bases separating them. Germline V gene lookup returns CDR1 SGHRS and CDR2 YFSETQ. The CDR3 DNA is TGCGCCAGCAGCCCGGGACCAAAAGTCCAAGAGACCCAGTACTTC. Its translation: CASSPGPKVQETQYF.

The CDR3 here is CASSFTQGNTIYF. CDR3 nucleotide sequence: TGTGCCAGCAGCTTTACACAGGGAAACACCATATATTTT. V usage is TRBV7-9 and J usage is TRBJ1-3; D is undetermined. Looked up from germline, CDR1 is SEHNR and CDR2 is FQNEAQ (reference sequence). V dropped 3 bases and J dropped 4 bases, with 7 bases sitting between them. The CDR3 runs to 13 residues.

The V call is TRBV12-3 or TRBV12-4, the J call TRBJ2-5; D call uncertain. Trimming shortened V by 6 bases and J by 5 bases, and 13 bases separated the two germline ends. This CDR3 has 13 amino acids. The CDR3 DNA follows: TGTGCCAGCAGCCTCCGGTCCATTGAGACCCAGTACTTC. As protein: CASSLRSIETQYF.

The V call is TRBV4-2, the J call TRBJ2-7; 7 nucleotides align to TRBD1. V lost 2 bases to trimming and J lost 4 bases; unmatched junction nucleotides: 5. This CDR3 has 14 residues. CDR1 and CDR2 (germline): LGHNA, YNFKEQ. The CDR3 DNA sequence: TGTGCCAGCAGCCAAACAGGGGAAATTTACGAGCAGTACTTC. Translation: CASSQTGEIYEQYF.

The rearrangement uses TRBV9 and TRBJ2-5, with 8 bases matching TRBD2. Germline-derived CDR1 and CDR2 are SGDLS and YYNGEE. The CDR3 is made up of 15 amino acids. V shed 3 bases and J 5 bases; nucleotides not matched to a gene: 9. The DNA for the CDR3 is TGTGCCAGCAGCGCTTCAAGCGGGAGCGGGGAGACCCAGTACTTC. Translation gives CASSASSGSGETQYF.

The rearrangement uses TRBV21-1 and TRBJ2-7. TRBV21-1 constitutes a pseudogene. This CDR3 is 13 amino acids long. In DNA form, the CDR3 reads TGTGCCAGCAGCTTCATGGCGGACTACGAGCAGTACTTC. This encodes CASSFMADYEQYF.

This clonotype was seen repeatedly, ten times or more. The chain recombines TRBV19 with TRBJ1-5; a possible D gene is TRBD1 (5 bases). This CDR3 is built from 14 residues. V lost 6 bases to trimming and J lost 6 bases, with 15 bases between them. Germline CDR1 and CDR2: LNHDA and SQIVND (reference sequence). Written as DNA, the CDR3 is TGTGCCAGTAGGGGACGGCTGTTCGGTCAGCCCCAGCATTTT. This translates into CASRGRLFGQPQHF.

The count of this clonotype is one. The rearrangement links TRBV9 to TRBJ2-2, with TRBD2 matching over 8 bases. Losses at the gene ends were 0 bases for V and 0 bases for J; bases not matched to a gene: 1. The CDR3 spans 16 residues. From germline, CDR1 is SGDLS and CDR2 YYNGEE. CDR3 coding DNA: TGTGCCAGCAGCGTAGTAGCGGGAACGAACACCGGGGAGCTGTTTTTT. Translated, it gives CASSVVAGTNTGELFF.

This rearrangement joins TRBV29-1 to TRBJ2-1, with 7 positions matching TRBD1. The CDR3 runs 13 residues. V dropped 4 bases and J dropped 7; count of bases not matched to a gene: 7. The germline CDR1 and CDR2 sequences are SQVTM and ANQGSEA. The CDR3 loop is CSVGQGSGNEQFF. The CDR3 DNA follows: TGCAGCGTTGGACAGGGATCGGGGAATGAGCAGTTCTTC.

This clonotype has more than one count but fewer than ten. This sequence joins TRBV4-3 and TRBJ2-7; tentative D call: TRBD1 (6 bases). This CDR3 has 15 amino acids. The V gene's germline CDR1 is LGHNA and CDR2 YSLEER. V dropped 2 bases and J dropped 0 bases, with 11 bases sitting between them. CDR3 amino acids: CASSQNRDNSYEQYF. CDR3 DNA sequence: TGCGCCAGCAGCCAAAACCGGGACAACTCCTACGAGCAGTACTTC.

This CDR3 reads CASSQAGQGATEAFF. CDR3 nucleotide sequence: TGTGCCAGCAGCCAGGCTGGACAGGGTGCCACTGAAGCTTTCTTT. The chain links TRBV3-1 to TRBJ1-1; TRBD1 matches at 8 bases. V shed 3 bases and J 4 bases; nucleotides not matched to a gene: 7. This CDR3 spans 15 amino acids. Germline V gene lookup returns CDR1 LGHDT and CDR2 YNNKEL (reference sequence).

In this sample, this clonotype turned up a few times. The chain links TRBV4-3 to TRBJ1-1; possibly TRBD1 for D (6 bases). This CDR3 contains 18 residues. Germline lookup yields CDR1 LGHNA and CDR2 YSLEER. Trimming cost V 0 bases and J 0 bases, with 17 bases left between them. CDR3 protein: CASSQDSHREVMNTEAFF. The DNA of the CDR3 is TGCGCCAGCAGCCAAGATTCACACAGGGAGGTGATGAACACTGAAGCTTTCTTT.

This clonotype was counted a few times. The chain recombines TRBV25-1 with TRBJ1-2; 7 bases fit TRBD1. This CDR3 comprises 13 residues. The germline V gene has CDR1 MGHDK and CDR2 SYGVNS. V shed 2 bases and J 8 bases; nucleotides not matched to a gene: 5. The CDR3 sequence: CASSEDRVAGYTF. In nucleotides, the CDR3 is TGTGCCAGCAGTGAAGACAGGGTTGCGGGCTACACCTTC.

The DNA of the CDR3 is TGTGCCACCGAGCTGAGGGACAACTATGGCTACACCTTC. Protein product: CATELRDNYGYTF. The rearrangement uses TRBV7-9 and TRBJ1-2, with D perhaps matching TRBD1 (5 bases). Germline assignment: CDR1 SEHNR and CDR2 FQNEAQ (reference sequence). This CDR3 is built from 13 residues. V gave up 10 bases and J gave up 2 bases, with 14 bases separating them.

The J gene is TRBJ1-5, the V gene TRBV28, with a weak D call TRBD1 (6 bases). This CDR3 contains 16 residues. The germline V and J ends were trimmed by 3 bases and 6 bases, with 18 bases remaining between them. From germline, CDR1 is MDHEN and CDR2 SYDVKM. CDR3 in DNA: TGTGCCAGCAGTTTGGCTTCAGGGGCGCTGGTTCAGCCCCAGCATTTT. Translating gives CASSLASGALVQPQHF.

There are a few counts of this clonotype. The chain recombines TRBV7-2 with TRBJ2-2, with unresolved D. Trimming cost V 2 bases and J 6 bases, with 22 bases left between them. Germline V gene lookup returns CDR1 SGHTA and CDR2 FQGNSA. This CDR3 region has 18 residues. As DNA, the CDR3 is TGTGCCAGCAGCTTAAAGTCGGGCAATTGGATCCCATCCGGGGAGCTGTTTTTT. As protein: CASSLKSGNWIPSGELFF.

This clonotype was counted many times. This chain joins TRBV6-6 and TRBJ2-2, with a weak D call TRBD1 (5 bases). This CDR3 has 14 residues. Germline CDR1 and CDR2: MNHNY and SVGAGI (reference sequence). The V end lost 7 bases, the J end lost 4 bases, and 13 bases lay between the germline ends. The CDR3 sequence is CASIWQGGTGELFF. The CDR3 DNA follows: TGTGCCAGCATCTGGCAGGGTGGCACCGGGGAGCTGTTTTTT.